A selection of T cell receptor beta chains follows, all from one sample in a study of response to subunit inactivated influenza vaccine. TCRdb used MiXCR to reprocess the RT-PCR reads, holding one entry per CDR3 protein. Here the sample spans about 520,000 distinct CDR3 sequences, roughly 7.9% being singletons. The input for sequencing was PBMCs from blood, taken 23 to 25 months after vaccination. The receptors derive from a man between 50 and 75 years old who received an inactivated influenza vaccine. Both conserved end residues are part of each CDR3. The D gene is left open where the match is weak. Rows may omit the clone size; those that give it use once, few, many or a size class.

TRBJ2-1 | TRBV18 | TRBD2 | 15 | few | CASSPRAGGNNEQFF | TGTGCCAGCTCACCACGAGCGGGAGGGAACAATGAGCAGTTCTTC
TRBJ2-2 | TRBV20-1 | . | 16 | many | CSARVGGRPNTGELFF | TGCAGTGCTAGAGTGGGGGGACGCCCGAACACCGGGGAGCTGTTTTTT
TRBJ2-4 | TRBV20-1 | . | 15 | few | CSARAKALAKNIQYF | TGCAGTGCTAGAGCAAAAGCACTAGCCAAAAACATTCAGTACTTC
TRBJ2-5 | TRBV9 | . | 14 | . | CASSVGTGQETQYF | TGTGCCAGCAGCGTAGGCACAGGCCAAGAGACCCAGTACTTC
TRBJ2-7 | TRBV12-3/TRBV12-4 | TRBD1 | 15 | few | CASSPVGTGLGEQYF | TGTGCCAGCAGCCCCGTCGGGACAGGGTTGGGCGAGCAGTACTTC
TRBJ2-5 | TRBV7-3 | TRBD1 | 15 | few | CASSLTGGTGETQYF | TGTGCCAGCAGCTTAACGGGGGGGACAGGGGAGACCCAGTACTTC
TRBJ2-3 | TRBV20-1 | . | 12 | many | CSAMGGTDTQYF | TGCAGTGCCATGGGGGGCACAGATACGCAGTATTTT
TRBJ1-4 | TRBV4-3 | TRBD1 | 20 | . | CASSQDPGPGQYATNEKLFF | TGCGCCAGCAGCCAAGACCCTGGACCGGGACAGTATGCAACTAATGAAAAACTGTTTTTT
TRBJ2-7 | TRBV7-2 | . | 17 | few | CASSRPEGNTYRYEQYF | TGTGCCAGCAGCCGACCAGAGGGAAATACGTACCGATACGAGCAGTACTTC
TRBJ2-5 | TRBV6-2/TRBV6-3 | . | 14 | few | CASSYPPSGETQYF | TGTGCCAGCAGTTACCCCCCCTCGGGGGAGACCCAGTACTTC
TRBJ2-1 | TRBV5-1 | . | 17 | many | CASSLGVGLRSYNEQFF | TGCGCCAGCAGCTTGGGGGTTGGGCTACGCTCCTACAATGAGCAGTTCTTC
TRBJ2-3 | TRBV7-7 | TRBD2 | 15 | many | CASSEGLAGTDTQYF | TGTGCCAGCAGCGAGGGACTAGCGGGGACAGATACGCAGTATTTT
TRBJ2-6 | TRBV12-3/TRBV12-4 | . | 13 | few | CASRTTGANVLTF | TGTGCCAGCAGGACGACTGGGGCCAACGTCCTGACTTTC
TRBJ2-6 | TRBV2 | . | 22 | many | CASSERGGRAVLALSGANVLTF | TGTGCCAGCAGTGAGCGGGGTGGCCGGGCCGTTCTAGCCCTCTCTGGGGCCAACGTCCTGACTTTC
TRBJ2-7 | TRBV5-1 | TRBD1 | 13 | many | CASSWDSYYEQYF | TGCGCCAGCAGTTGGGACAGTTACTACGAGCAGTACTTC
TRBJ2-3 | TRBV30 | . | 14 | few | CAWRGSYSTDTQYF | TGTGCCTGGAGGGGGAGTTATAGCACAGATACGCAGTATTTT
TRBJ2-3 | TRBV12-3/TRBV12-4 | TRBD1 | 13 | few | CASTEQGTDTQYF | TGTGCCAGCACCGAACAGGGGACAGATACGCAGTATTTT
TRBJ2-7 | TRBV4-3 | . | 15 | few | CASSRIAEPTYEQYF | TGCGCCAGCAGCCGGATAGCGGAGCCCACCTACGAGCAGTACTTC
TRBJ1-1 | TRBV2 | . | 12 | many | CASRTANTEAFF | TGTGCCAGCAGGACAGCGAACACTGAAGCTTTCTTT
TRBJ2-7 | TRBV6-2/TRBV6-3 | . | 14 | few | CASRDWQDGDEQYF | TGTGCCAGCAGGGATTGGCAGGACGGCGACGAGCAGTACTTC
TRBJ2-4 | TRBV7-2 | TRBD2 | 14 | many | CASSLDRDSGIQYF | TGTGCCAGCAGCCTCGACCGAGATAGCGGGATTCAGTACTTC
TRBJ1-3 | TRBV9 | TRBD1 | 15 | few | CASSVRQGSGNTIYF | TGTGCCAGCAGCGTGAGACAGGGCTCTGGAAACACCATATATTTT
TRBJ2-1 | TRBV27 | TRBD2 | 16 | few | CAIRIDRVAGPGEQFF | TGTGCCATCCGTATCGATCGGGTAGCGGGACCTGGGGAGCAGTTCTTC
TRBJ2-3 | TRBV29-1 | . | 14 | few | CSVEGQISTDTQYF | TGCAGCGTTGAGGGCCAGATTAGCACAGATACGCAGTATTTT
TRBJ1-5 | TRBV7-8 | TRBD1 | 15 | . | CASSSTGSRYQPQHF | TGTGCCAGCAGTTCGACAGGGTCTCGGTATCAGCCCCAGCATTTT
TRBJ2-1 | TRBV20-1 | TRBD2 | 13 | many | CSASTSGYNEQFF | TGCAGTGCTAGCACTAGCGGATACAATGAGCAGTTCTTC
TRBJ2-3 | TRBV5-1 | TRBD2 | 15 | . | CATARTSGRGDTQYF | TGCGCCACAGCAAGGACTAGCGGCCGAGGAGATACGCAGTATTTT
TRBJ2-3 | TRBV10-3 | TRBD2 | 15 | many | CAISESGGSGDTQYF | TGTGCCATCAGTGAGTCTGGCGGGAGTGGGGATACGCAGTATTTT
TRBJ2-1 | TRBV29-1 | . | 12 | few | CSALVDYNEQFF | TGCAGCGCCCTTGTAGACTACAATGAGCAGTTCTTC
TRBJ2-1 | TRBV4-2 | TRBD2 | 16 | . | CASSQDLGLANNEQFF | TGTGCCAGCAGCCAAGATCTTGGACTAGCTAACAATGAGCAGTTCTTC
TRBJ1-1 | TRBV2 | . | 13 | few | CASFAGGNTEAFF | TGTGCCAGCTTTGCTGGCGGTAATACTGAAGCTTTCTTT
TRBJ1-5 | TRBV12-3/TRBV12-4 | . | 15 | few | CASSTNSDSNQPQHF | TGTGCCAGCAGTACAAACAGTGATAGCAATCAGCCCCAGCATTTT
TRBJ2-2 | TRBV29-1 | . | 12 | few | CSVRALTGELFF | TGCAGCGTGAGGGCCCTCACCGGGGAGCTGTTTTTT
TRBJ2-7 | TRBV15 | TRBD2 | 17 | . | CATSKGLAGGPPYEQYF | TGTGCCACCAGCAAGGGACTAGCGGGAGGGCCCCCCTACGAGCAGTACTTC
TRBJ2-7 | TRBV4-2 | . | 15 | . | CASSQSSGISYEQYF | TGTGCCAGCAGCCAATCCTCAGGGATCTCCTACGAGCAGTACTTC
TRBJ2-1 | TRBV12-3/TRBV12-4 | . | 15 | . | CASSPPNGYVNEQFF | TGTGCCAGCAGCCCTCCAAACGGGTATGTCAATGAGCAGTTCTTC
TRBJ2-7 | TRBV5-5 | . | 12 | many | CASSLYGNEQYF | TGTGCCAGCAGCTTGTATGGGAACGAGCAGTACTTC
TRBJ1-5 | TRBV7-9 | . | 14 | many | CASSSSRTPQPQHF | TGTGCCAGCAGCTCCTCCCGGACCCCTCAGCCCCAGCATTTT
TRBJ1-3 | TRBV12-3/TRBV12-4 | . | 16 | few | CASSPDSRVGGNTIYF | TGTGCCAGCAGTCCGGACAGCCGGGTAGGAGGAAACACCATATATTTT
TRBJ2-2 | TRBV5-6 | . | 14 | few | CASSSRGIIGELFF | TGTGCCAGCAGCTCTCGGGGAATTATCGGGGAGCTGTTTTTT
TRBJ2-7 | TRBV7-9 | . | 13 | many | CASSSGRYYEQYF | TGTGCCAGCAGCTCGGGCCGATACTACGAGCAGTACTTC
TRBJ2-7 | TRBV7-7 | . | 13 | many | CASSLDVGDEQYF | TGTGCCAGCAGCCTGGACGTTGGCGACGAGCAGTACTTC
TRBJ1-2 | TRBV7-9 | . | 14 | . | CASSFIRGNYGYTF | TGTGCCAGCAGCTTCATCAGGGGTAACTATGGCTACACCTTC
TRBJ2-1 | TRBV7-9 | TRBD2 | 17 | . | CASKGLAGGLTGNEQFF | TGTGCCAGCAAAGGGCTAGCGGGAGGGCTCACGGGCAATGAGCAGTTCTTC
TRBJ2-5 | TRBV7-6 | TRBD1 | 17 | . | CASSLDGTGFAGETQYF | TGTGCCAGCAGCTTAGACGGGACAGGGTTTGCCGGGGAGACCCAGTACTTC
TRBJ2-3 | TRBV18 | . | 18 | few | CASSPPLQGEGNADTQYF | TGTGCCAGCTCACCACCTCTGCAGGGCGAGGGTAACGCAGATACGCAGTATTTT
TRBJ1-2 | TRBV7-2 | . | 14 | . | CASSLLTGPSGYTF | TGTGCCAGCAGCCTCCTGACAGGTCCCAGCGGCTACACCTTC
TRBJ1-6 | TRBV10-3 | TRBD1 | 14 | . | CAISQQGRESPLHF | TGTGCCATCAGCCAACAGGGGAGGGAGTCACCCCTCCACTTT
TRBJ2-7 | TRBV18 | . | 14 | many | CASSPREFSYEQYF | TGTGCCAGCTCACCCCGCGAATTCTCCTACGAGCAGTACTTC
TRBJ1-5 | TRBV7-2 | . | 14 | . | CASSQGWGSQPQHF | TGTGCCAGCAGCCAAGGCTGGGGTTCTCAGCCCCAGCATTTT
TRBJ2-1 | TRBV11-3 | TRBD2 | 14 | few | CASSPGTRFNEQFF | TGTGCCAGCTCCCCCGGGACTAGATTCAATGAGCAGTTCTTC
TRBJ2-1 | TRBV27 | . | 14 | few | CANSGASGYNEQFF | TGTGCCAACTCAGGGGCTAGCGGCTACAATGAGCAGTTCTTC
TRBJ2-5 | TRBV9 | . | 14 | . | CASSVDQGGKTQYF | TGTGCCAGCAGCGTAGATCAGGGCGGGAAGACCCAGTACTTC